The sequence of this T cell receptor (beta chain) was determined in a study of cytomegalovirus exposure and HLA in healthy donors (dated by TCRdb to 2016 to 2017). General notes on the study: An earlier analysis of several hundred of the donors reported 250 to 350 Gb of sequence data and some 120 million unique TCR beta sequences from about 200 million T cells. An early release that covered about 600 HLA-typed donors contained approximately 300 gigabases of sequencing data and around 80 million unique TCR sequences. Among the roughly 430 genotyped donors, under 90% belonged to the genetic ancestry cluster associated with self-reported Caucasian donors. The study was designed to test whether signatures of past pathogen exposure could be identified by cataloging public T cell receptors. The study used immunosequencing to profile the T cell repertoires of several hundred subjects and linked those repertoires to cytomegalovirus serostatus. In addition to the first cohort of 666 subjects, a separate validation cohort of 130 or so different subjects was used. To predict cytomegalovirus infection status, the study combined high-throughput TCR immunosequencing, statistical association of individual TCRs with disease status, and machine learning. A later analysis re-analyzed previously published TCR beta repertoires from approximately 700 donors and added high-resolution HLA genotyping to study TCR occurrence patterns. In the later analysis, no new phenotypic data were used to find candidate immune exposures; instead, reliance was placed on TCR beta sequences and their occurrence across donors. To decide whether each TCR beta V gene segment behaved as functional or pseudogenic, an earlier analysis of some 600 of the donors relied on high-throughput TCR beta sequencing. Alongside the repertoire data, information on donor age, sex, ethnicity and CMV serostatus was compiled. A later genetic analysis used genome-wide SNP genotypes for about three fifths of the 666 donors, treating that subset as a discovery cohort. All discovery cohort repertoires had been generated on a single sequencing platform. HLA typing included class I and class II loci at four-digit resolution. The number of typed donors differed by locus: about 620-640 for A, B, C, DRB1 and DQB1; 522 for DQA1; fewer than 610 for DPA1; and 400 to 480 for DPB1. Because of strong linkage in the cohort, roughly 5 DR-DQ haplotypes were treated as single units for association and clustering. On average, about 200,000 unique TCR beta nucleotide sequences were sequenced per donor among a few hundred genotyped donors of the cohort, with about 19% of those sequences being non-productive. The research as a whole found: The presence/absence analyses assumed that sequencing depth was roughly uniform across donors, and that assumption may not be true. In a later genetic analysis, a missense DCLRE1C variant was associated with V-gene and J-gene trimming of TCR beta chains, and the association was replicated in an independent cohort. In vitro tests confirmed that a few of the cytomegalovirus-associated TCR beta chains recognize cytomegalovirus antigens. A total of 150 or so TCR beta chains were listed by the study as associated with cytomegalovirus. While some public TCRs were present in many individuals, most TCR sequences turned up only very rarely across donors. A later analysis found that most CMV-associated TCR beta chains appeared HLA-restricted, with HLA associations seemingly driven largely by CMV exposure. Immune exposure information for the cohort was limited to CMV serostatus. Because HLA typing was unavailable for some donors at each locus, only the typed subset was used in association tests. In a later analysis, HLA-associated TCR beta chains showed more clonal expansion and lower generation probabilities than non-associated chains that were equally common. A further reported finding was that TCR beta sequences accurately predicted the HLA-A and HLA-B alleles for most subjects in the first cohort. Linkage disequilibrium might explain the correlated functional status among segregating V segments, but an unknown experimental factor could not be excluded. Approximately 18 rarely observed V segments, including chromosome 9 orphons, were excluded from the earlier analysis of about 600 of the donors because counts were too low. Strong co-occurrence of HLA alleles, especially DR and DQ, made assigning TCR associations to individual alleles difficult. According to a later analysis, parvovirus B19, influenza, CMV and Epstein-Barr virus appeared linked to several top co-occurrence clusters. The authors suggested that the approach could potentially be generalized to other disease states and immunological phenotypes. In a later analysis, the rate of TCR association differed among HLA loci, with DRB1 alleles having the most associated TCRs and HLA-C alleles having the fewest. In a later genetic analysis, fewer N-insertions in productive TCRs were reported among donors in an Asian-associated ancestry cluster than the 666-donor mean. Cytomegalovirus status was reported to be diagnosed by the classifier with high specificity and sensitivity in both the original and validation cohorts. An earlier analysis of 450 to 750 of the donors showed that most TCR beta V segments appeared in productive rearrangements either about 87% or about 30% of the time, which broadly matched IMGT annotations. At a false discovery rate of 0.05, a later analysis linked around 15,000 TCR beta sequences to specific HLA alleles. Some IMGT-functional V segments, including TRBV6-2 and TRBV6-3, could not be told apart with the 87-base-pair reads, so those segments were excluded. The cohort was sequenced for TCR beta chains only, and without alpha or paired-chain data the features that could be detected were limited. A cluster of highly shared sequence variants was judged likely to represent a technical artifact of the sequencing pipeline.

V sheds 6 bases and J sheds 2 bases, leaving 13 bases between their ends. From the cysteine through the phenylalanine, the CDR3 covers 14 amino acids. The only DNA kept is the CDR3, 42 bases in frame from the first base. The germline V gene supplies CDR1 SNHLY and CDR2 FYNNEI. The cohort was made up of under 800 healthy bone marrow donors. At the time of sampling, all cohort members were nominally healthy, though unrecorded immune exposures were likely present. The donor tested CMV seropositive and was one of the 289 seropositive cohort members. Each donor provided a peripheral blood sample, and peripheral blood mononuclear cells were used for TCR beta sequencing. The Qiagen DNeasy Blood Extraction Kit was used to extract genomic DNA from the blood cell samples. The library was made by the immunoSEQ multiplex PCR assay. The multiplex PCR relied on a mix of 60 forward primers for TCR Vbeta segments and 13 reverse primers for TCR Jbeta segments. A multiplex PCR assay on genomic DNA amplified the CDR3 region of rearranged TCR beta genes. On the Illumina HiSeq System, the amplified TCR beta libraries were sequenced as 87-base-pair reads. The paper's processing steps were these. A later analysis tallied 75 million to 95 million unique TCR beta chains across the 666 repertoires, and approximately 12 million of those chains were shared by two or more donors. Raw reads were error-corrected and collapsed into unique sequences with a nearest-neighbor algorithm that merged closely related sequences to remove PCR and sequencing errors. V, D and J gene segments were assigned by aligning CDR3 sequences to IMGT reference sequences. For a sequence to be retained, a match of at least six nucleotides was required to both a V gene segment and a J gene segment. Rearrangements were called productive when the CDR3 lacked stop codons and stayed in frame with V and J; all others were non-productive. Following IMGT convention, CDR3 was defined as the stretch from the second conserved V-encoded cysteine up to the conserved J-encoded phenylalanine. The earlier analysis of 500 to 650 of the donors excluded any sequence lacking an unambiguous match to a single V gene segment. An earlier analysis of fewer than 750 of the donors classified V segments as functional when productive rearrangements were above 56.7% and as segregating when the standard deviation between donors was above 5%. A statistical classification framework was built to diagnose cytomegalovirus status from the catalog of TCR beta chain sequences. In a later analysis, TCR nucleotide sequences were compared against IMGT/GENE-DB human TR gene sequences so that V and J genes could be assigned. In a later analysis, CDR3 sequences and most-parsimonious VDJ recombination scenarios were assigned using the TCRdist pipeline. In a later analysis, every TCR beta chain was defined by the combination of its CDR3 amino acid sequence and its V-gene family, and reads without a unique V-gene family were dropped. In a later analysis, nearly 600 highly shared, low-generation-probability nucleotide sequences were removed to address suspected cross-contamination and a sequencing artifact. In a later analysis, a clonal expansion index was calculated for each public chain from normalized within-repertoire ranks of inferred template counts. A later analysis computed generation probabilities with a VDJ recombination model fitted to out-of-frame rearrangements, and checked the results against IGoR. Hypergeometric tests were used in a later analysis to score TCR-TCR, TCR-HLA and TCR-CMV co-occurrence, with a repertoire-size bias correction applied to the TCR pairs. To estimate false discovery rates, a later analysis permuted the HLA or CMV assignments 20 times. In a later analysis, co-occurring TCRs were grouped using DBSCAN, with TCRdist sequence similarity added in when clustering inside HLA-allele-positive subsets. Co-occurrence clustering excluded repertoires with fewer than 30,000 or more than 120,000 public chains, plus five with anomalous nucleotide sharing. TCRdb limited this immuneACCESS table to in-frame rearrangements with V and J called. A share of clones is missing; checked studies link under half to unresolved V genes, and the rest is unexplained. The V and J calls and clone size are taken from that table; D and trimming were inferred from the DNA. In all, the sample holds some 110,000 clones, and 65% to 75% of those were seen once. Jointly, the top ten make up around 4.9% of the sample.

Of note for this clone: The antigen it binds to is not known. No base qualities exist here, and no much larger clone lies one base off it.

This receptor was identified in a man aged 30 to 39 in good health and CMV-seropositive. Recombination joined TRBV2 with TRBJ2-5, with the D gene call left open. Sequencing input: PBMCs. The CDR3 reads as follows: CASRGDTSQETQYF. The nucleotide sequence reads TGTGCCAGCAGAGGCGACACCAGTCAAGAGACCCAGTACTTC.